The following is a T cell receptor beta chain sequence with its context. Participant-reported clinical history was the basis for cohort assignment. Using immunoSEQ multiplex PCR, the repertoire was profiled, and TCRdb retains in-frame clones only, with some absent. The table includes approximately 260,000 clones, roughly 88% detected once. The data are from a study of blood T cell repertoires in COVID-19. In the study overall: The United States, Italy and Spain supplied acute and convalescent COVID-19 samples. Sources were T cells, B-cell-depleted T cells, or PBMCs; the material itself was cDNA or gDNA.

The clonotype comes from a woman between 40 and 55 years old with acute COVID-19. Sequenced sample: PBMCs or T cells enriched from blood (not recorded which).

CDR3 protein: CASSPGTGDSYEQYV. The CDR3 DNA is TGTGCCAGCAGCCCCGGGACGGGAGACTCCTACGAGCAGTACGTC. The genes are TRBV5-6 and TRBJ2-7; D is possibly TRBD2 (6 bases). V lost 4 bases, J lost 0 bases, and 14 bases lay in between. Germline V gene sequence: CDR1 SGHDT, CDR2 YYEEEE. This CDR3 spans 15 amino acids.